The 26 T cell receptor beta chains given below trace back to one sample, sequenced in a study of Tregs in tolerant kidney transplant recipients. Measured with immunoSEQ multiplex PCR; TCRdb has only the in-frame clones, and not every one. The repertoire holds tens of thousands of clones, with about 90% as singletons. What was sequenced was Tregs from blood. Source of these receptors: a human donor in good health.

The chain's CDR3 is CASSPSDSQETQYF. The CDR3 bases are TGCGCCAGCAGCCCGTCGGACAGTCAAGAGACCCAGTACTTC. The chain links TRBV5-1 to TRBJ2-5; weak D call: TRBD1 (6 bases). The CDR3 loop spans 14 amino acids. CDR1 is SGHRS and CDR2 is YFSETQ in the germline V gene. The V end was cut by 4 bases, the J end by 2 bases, with 12 bases between. The complete variable domain, with remaining parts taken from reference TRBV5-1 and TRBJ2-5, reads KAGVTQTPRYLIKTRGQQVTLSCSPISGHRSVSWYQQTPGQGLQFLFEYFSETQRNKGNFPGRFSGRQFSNSRSEMNVSTLELGDSALYLCASSPSDSQETQYFGPGTRLLVL.

The CDR3 DNA reads as TGTGCCAGCAGCCCCGGGAGCTACCAAGAGACCCAGTACTTC. Amino acids: CASSPGSYQETQYF. This rearrangement joins TRBV7-8 to TRBJ2-5, with TRBD2 as a possible D gene (6 bases). Germline V gene sequence: CDR1 SGHVS, CDR2 FQNEAQ. The CDR3 runs 14 residues. V gave up 5 bases and J gave up 0 bases, with 10 bases separating them. The complete variable domain, with remaining parts taken from reference TRBV7-8 and TRBJ2-5, reads GAGVSQSPRYKVAKRGQDVALRCDPISGHVSLFWYQQALGQGPEFLTYFQNEAQLDKSGLPSDRFFAERPEGSVSTLKIQRTQQEDSAVYLCASSPGSYQETQYFGPGTRLLVL.

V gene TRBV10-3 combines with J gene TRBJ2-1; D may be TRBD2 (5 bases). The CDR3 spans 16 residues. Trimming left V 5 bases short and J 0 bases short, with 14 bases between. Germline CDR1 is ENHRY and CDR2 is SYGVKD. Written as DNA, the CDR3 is TGTGCCATCAGTACCCGGCTGGAGGACTCCTACAATGAGCAGTTCTTC. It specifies CAISTRLEDSYNEQFF.

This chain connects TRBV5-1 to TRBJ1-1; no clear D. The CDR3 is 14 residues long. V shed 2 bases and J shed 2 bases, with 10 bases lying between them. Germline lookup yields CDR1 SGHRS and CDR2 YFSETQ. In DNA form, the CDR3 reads TGCGCCAGCAGCTTTGGACGATCCAACACTGAAGCTTTCTTT. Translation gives CASSFGRSNTEAFF. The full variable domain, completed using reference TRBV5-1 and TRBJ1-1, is KAGVTQTPRYLIKTRGQQVTLSCSPISGHRSVSWYQQTPGQGLQFLFEYFSETQRNKGNFPGRFSGRQFSNSRSEMNVSTLELGDSALYLCASSFGRSNTEAFFGQGTRLTVV.

CDR3 in amino acids: CASSGGQVPKSTDTQYF. In DNA form, the CDR3 reads TGCGCCAGCAGCGGGGGACAGGTGCCTAAGAGCACAGATACGCAGTATTTT. J is TRBJ2-3 and V is TRBV5-1, with 8 bases identical to TRBD1. The CDR3 runs 17 residues. The trim removed 4 bases at V and 0 bases at J, leaving 10 bases unmatched. Germline V gene sequence: CDR1 SGHRS, CDR2 YFSETQ.

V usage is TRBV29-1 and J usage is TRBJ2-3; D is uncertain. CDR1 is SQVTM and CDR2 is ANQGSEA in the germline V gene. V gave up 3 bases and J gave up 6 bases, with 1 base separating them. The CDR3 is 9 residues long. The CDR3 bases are TGCAGCGTTGAGGATACGCAGTATTTT. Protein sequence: CSVEDTQYF.

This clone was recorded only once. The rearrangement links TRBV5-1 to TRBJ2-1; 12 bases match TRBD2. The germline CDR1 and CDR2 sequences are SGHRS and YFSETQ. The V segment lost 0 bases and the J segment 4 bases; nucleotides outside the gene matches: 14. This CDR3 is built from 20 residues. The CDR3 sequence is CASSLVGSSGRAWFYNEQFF. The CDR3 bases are TGCGCCAGCAGCTTGGTAGGGTCTAGCGGGAGGGCCTGGTTTTACAATGAGCAGTTCTTC.

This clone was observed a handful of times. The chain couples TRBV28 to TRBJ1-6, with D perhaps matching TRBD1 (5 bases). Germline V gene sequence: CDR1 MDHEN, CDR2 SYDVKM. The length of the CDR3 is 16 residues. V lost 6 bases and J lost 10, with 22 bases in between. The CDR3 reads CASSPVFGRGESPLHF. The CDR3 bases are TGTGCCAGCAGCCCCGTATTCGGGCGAGGGGAATCACCCCTCCACTTT.

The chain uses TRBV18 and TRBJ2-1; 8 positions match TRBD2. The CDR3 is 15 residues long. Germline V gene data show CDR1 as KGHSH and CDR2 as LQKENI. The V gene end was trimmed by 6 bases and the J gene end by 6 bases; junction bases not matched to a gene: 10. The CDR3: CASSPGSGIVNEQFF. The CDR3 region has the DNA TGTGCCAGCTCCCCGGGTAGCGGGATAGTCAATGAGCAGTTCTTC.

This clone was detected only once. The CDR3 nucleotides read TGTGCCAGCGGGGAGAAGCTCTATGGCTACACCTTC. Its protein is CASGEKLYGYTF. This chain uses TRBV2 with TRBJ1-2; D is uncertain. There are 12 residues in the CDR3. Trimming removed 8 bases at V and 4 bases at J, with 11 bases between. The germline gives CDR1 SNHLY, CDR2 FYNNEI.

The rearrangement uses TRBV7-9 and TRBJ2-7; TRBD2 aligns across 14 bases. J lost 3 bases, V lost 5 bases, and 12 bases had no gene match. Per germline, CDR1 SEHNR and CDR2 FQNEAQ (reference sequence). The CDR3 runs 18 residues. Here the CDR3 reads CASSPPRLAGGQGYEQYF. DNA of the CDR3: TGTGCCAGCAGCCCGCCCCGACTAGCGGGGGGGCAGGGCTACGAGCAGTACTTC.

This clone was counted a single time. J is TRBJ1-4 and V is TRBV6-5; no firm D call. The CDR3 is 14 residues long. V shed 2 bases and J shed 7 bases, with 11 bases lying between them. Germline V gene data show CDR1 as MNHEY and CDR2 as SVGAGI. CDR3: CASSYQAAGEKLFF. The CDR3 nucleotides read TGTGCCAGCAGTTACCAGGCAGCCGGTGAAAAACTGTTTTTT.

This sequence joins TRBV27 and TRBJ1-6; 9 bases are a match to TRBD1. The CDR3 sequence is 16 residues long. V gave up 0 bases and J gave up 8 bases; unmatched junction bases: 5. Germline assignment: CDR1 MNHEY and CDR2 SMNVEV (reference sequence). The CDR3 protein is CASSLSGTGWYSPLHF. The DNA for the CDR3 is TGTGCCAGCAGTTTATCTGGGACAGGGTGGTATTCACCCCTCCACTTT.

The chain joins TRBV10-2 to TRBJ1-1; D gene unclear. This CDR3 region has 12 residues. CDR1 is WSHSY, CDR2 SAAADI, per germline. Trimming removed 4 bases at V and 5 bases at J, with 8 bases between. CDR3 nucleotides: TGCGCCAGCAGTGGAAAGGAGACTGAAGCTTTCTTT. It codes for CASSGKETEAFF.

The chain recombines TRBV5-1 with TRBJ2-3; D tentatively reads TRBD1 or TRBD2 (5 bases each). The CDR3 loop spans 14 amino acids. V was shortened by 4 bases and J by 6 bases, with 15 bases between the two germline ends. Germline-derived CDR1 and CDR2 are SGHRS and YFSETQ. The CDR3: CASSADAWGDTQYF. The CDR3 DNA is TGCGCCAGCAGCGCGGACGCCTGGGGGGATACGCAGTATTTT.

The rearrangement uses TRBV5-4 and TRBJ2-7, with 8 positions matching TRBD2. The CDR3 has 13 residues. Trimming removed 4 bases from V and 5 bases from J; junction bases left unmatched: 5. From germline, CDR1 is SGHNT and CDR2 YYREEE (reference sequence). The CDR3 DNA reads TGTGCCAGCAGCCGTACGGGAGGGCACGAGCAGTACTTC. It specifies CASSRTGGHEQYF. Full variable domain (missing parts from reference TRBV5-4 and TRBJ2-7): ETGVTQSPTHLIKTRGQQVTLRCSSQSGHNTVSWYQQALGQGPQFIFQYYREEENGRGNFPPRFSGLQFPNYSSELNVNALELDDSALYLCASSRTGGHEQYFGPGTRLTVT.

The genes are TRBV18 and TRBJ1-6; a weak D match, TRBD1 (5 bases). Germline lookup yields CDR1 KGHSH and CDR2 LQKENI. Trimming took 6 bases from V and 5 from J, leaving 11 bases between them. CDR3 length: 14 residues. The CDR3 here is CASSYLGDNSPLHF. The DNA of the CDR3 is TGTGCCAGCTCTTACCTGGGGGATAATTCACCCCTCCACTTT.

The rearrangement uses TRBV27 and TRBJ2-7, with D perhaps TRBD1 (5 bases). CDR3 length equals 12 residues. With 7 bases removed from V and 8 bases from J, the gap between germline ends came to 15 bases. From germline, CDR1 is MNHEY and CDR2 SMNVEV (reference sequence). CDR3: CASNTATGQQYF. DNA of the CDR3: TGTGCCAGCAACACAGCCACAGGCCAGCAGTACTTC.

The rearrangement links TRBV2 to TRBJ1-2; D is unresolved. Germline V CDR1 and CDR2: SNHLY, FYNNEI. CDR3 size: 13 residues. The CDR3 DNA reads TGTGCGAGCGGGGTTGCAGCTAACTATGGCTACACCTTC. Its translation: CASGVAANYGYTF.

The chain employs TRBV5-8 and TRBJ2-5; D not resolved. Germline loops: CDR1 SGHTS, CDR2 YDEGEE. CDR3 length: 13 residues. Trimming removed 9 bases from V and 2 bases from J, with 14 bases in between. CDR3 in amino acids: CATRRPIQETQYF. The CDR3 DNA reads TGTGCCACCAGAAGGCCGATACAAGAGACCCAGTACTTC.

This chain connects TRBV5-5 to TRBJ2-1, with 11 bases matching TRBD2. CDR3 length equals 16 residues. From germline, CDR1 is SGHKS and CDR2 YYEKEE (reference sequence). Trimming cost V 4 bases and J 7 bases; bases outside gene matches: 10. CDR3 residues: CASSVGLAVGGNEQFF. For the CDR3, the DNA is TGTGCCAGCAGCGTGGGACTAGCGGTGGGAGGGAATGAGCAGTTCTTC.

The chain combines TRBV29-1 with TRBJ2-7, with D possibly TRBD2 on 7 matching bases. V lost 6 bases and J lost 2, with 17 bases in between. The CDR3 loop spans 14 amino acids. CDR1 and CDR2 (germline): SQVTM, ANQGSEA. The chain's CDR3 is CSVDGEGDPYEQYF. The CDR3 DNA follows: TGCAGCGTCGACGGGGAGGGGGACCCCTACGAGCAGTACTTC.

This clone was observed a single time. For the CDR3, the DNA is TGTGCCAGCAGCTTAAATCCCAGGGGGCCCTATGGCTACACCTTC. Protein: CASSLNPRGPYGYTF. This chain connects TRBV7-2 to TRBJ1-2; 8 nucleotides agree with TRBD1. The V gene end was trimmed by 2 bases and the J gene end by 4 bases; junction bases not matched to a gene: 6. CDR1 is SGHTA, CDR2 FQGNSA, per germline. The CDR3 is made up of 15 amino acids.

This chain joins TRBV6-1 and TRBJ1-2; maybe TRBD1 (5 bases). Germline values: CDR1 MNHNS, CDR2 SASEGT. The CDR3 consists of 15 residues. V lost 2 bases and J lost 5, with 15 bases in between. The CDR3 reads CASSELLGRAYGYTF. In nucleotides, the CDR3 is TGTGCCAGCAGTGAACTCCTTGGCAGGGCGTATGGCTACACCTTC.

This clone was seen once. CDR3 nucleotide sequence: TGCGCCAGCAGCACACAGAGGGGGACAGGGGACAAGGAAAAACTGTTTTTT. Amino acid sequence: CASSTQRGTGDKEKLFF. The chain has TRBV5-1 and TRBJ1-4, with TRBD1 identical over 10 bases. CDR1 and CDR2 from the germline V gene are SGHRS and YFSETQ. The V and J ends lost 4 bases and 8 bases, in that order; junction bases with no gene match: 14. The CDR3 consists of 17 residues.

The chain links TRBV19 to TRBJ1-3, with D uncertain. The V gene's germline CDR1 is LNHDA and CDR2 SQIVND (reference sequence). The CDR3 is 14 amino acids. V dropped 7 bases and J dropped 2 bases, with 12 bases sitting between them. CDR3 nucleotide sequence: TGTGCCAGTACCCTACGGGGAGCTGGAAACACCATATATTTT. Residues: CASTLRGAGNTIYF.